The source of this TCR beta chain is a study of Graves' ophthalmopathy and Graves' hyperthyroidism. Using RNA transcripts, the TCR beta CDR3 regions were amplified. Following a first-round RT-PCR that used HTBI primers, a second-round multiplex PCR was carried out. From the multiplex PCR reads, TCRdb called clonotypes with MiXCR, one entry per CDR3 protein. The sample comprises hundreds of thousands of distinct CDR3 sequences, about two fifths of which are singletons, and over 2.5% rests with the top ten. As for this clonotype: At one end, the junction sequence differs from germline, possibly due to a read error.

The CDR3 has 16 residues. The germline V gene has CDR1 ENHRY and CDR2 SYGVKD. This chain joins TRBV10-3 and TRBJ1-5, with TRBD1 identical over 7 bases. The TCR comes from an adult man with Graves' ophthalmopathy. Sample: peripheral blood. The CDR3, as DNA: TGTGTCAGCAGAGCCCAGGGGGAGCTAAGGAATCGGCCCCAGCATTTT. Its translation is CVSRAQGELRNRPQHF.